The subject of this entry is one T cell receptor beta chain. Profiling relied on immunoSEQ multiplex PCR, and the TCRdb table lists in-frame clones only, not all of them. Seen here are some 140,000 clones, roughly 80% observed once, and the top ten hold roughly 2.3%. The sample is drawn from a study of blood T cell repertoires in COVID-19. Study overall: Material from acute and convalescent COVID-19 was sourced from the United States, Italy and Spain.

This CDR3 is built from 13 residues. Germline CDR1 is LGHDT and CDR2 is YNNKEL (reference sequence). V gave up 8 bases and J gave up 8 bases, with 18 bases separating them. The chain couples TRBV3-1 (or the pseudogene TRBV3-2) to TRBJ1-1; perhaps TRBD1 as D (6 bases). The sequence was obtained from a man aged 40-49 years with acute COVID-19. The sequencing input was PBMCs or T cells enriched from blood (not recorded which). CDR3 nucleotides: TGTGCCAGCCTATCAGGCGGGGGACAAGAAGCTTTCTTT. Translation: CASLSGGGQEAFF.